This T cell receptor beta chain was identified in a study of shared clonotypes between healthy human individuals. The ends lost 11 bases at V and 6 bases at J; junction bases unmatched: 14. The CDR3 runs to 14 residues. The authors ran unsorted PBMC replicate PCRs on 300 ng DNA, tens of thousands of T cell genomes. The assay was immunoSEQ multiplex PCR, and TCRdb's table has in-frame clones only and misses some. The sample includes some 470,000 clones, about 82% of them seen just once. The rearrangement joins TRBV6-7 to TRBJ1-1; TRBD1 agrees at 8 bases. TRBV6-7 is filed as an ORF, its function uncertain. The sample comprised PBMCs. The source is a woman aged 40 to 50 in good health. Some clones in this sample may be carry-over from other donors' samples. The CDR3 spells CAGLSPGGGAEAFF. The CDR3 DNA sequence: TGTGCCGGACTAAGCCCAGGGGGCGGGGCTGAAGCTTTCTTT.